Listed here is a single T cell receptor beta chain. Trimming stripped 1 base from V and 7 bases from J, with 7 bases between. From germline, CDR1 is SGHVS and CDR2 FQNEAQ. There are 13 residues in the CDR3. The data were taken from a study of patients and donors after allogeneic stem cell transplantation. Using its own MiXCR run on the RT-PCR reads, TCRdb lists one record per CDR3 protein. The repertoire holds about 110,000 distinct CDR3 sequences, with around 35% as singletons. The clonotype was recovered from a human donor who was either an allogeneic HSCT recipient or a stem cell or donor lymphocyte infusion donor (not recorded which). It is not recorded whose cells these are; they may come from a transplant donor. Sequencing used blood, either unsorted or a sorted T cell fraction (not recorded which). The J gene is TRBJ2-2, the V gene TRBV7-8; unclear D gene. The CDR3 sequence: CASSLDASGELFF. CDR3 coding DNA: TGTGCCAGCAGCTTAGACGCCAGCGGGGAGCTGTTTTTT. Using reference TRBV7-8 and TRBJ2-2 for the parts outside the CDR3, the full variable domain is GAGVSQSPRYKVAKRGQDVALRCDPISGHVSLFWYQQALGQGPEFLTYFQNEAQLDKSGLPSDRFFAERPEGSVSTLKIQRTQQEDSAVYLCASSLDASGELFFGEGSRLTVL.